Shown below are 6 T cell receptor beta chains from a single sample sequenced in a study of OX40 agonist ivuxolimab in advanced cancers. TCRdb keeps only in-frame clones here, not all; method: immunoSEQ multiplex PCR. The sample lists more than 9,500 clones, about four fifths occurring once. Sample: CD4+ or CD8+ T cells sorted from blood, taken in a trial of the OX40 agonist ivuxolimab. The receptors derive from an adult with an advanced solid tumor such as melanoma, head and neck, liver or kidney cancer.

V is TRBV9 and J is TRBJ2-3; 9 bases are shared with TRBD1. With 4 bases clipped from V and 3 bases from J, the junction kept 6 bases outside the gene matches. In germline, CDR1 is SGDLS, CDR2 YYNGEE. The CDR3 has 15 residues. The CDR3: CASSFGQGRTDTQYF. For the CDR3, the DNA is TGTGCCAGCAGCTTCGGACAGGGGAGGACAGATACGCAGTATTTT.

Comment on this clone: It differs at one base from a far larger clone, so likely a read error. The CDR3 carries no conserved terminal phenylalanine or tryptophan, so it likely arises from a read error. V and J are TRBV7-3 and TRBJ2-7, with 11 bases identical to TRBD2. Germline CDR1 and CDR2: SGHTA and FQGTGA. The trim removed 4 bases at V and 3 bases at J, leaving 8 bases unmatched. The CDR3 extends over 16 amino acids. The CDR3 sequence: CASSSLALAGDYEQYL. The CDR3 DNA reads TGTGCCAGCAGCTCCTTGGCACTAGCGGGAGACTACGAGCAGTACCTC.

The V gene is TRBV7-8, the J gene TRBJ2-1, with D maybe TRBD2 (6 bases). CDR1 and CDR2 (germline): SGHVS, FQNEAQ. The V end lost 4 bases, the J end lost 7 bases, and 8 bases lay between the germline ends. The CDR3 runs to 12 residues. Written as DNA, the CDR3 is TGTGCCAGCAGCTCCGGACTAAATGAGCAGTTCTTC. It yields the protein CASSSGLNEQFF.

The chain is built from TRBV7-2 and TRBJ2-7; either TRBD1 or TRBD2 may fit D (6 bases each). This CDR3 spans 16 amino acids. Trimming left V 5 bases short and J 5 bases short, with 22 bases between. CDR1 and CDR2 (germline): SGHTA, FQGNSA. CDR3 coding DNA: TGTGCCAGCAGCCCCGAAGGTTCGGGGGCACGACACGAGCAGTACTTC. It is translated as CASSPEGSGARHEQYF.

The chain is built from TRBV10-3 and TRBJ2-7; 12 bases fit TRBD2. This CDR3 comprises 16 residues. J was trimmed by 0 bases and V by 5 bases; bases with no gene match: 5. CDR1 and CDR2 (germline): ENHRY, SYGVKD. Here the CDR3 reads CAISLGTSGRSYEQYF. In DNA form, the CDR3 reads TGTGCCATCAGTCTGGGGACTAGCGGGCGCTCCTACGAGCAGTACTTC.

The chain employs TRBV6-1 and TRBJ2-7; D is undetermined. CDR1 MNHNS and CDR2 SASEGT come from the germline V gene. The CDR3 covers 15 residues. With 1 base removed from V and 1 base from J, the gap between germline ends came to 11 bases. Here the CDR3 reads CASSEVARRSYEQYF. The CDR3 nucleotides are TGTGCCAGCAGTGAAGTCGCCAGGCGATCCTACGAGCAGTACTTC.